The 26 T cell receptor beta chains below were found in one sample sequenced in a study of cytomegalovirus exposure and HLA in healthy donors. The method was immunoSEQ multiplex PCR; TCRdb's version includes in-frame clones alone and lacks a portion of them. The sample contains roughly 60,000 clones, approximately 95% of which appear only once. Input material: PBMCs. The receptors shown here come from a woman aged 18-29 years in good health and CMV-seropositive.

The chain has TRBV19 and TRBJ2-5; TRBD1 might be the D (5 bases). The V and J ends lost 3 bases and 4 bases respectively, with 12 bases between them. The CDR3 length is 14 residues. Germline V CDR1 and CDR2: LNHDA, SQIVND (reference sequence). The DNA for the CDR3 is TGTGCCAGTAGTATCGGTCAGGGCGGAGAGACCCAGTACTTC. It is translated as CASSIGQGGETQYF.

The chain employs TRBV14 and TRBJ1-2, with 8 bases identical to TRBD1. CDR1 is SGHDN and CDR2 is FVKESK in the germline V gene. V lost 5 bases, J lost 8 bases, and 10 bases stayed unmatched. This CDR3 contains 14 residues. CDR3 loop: CASSSSTGGRGYTF. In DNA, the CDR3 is TGTGCCAGCAGCTCCAGCACAGGGGGACGGGGCTACACCTTC.

For the CDR3, the DNA is TGTGCCAGCAGTCCTCTCGTGAGAGTGAAGCCCCAGCATTTT. This gives the protein CASSPLVRVKPQHF. This chain joins TRBV6-6 and TRBJ1-5; D remains unclear. This CDR3 region has 14 residues. The germline V and J ends were trimmed by 5 bases and 8 bases, with 16 bases remaining between them. The germline V gene encodes CDR1 MNHNY and CDR2 SVGAGI (reference sequence).

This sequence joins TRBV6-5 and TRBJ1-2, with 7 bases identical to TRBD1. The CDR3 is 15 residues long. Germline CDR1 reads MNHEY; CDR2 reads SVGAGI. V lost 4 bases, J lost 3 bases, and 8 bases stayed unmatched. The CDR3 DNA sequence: TGTGCCAGCAGTTGGGACAGCAGATCCTACTATGGCTACACCTTC. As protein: CASSWDSRSYYGYTF.

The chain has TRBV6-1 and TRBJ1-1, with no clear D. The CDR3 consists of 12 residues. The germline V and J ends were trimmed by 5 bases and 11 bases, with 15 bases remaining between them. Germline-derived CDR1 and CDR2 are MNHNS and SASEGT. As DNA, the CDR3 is TGTGCCAGCAGTCCTCCCCCTAAGCGGGCTTTCTTT. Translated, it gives CASSPPPKRAFF.

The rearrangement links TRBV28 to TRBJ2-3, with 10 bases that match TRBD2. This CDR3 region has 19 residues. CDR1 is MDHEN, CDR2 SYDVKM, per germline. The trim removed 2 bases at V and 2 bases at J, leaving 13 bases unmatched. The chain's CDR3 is CASSLIAGGARVATDTQYF. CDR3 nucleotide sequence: TGTGCCAGCAGTTTAATAGCGGGAGGAGCTAGGGTGGCCACAGATACGCAGTATTTT.

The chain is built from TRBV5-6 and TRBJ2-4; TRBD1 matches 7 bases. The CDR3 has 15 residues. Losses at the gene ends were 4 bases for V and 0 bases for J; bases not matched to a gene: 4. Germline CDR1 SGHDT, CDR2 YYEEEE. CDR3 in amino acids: CASSPDRLAKNIQYF. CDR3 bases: TGTGCCAGCAGCCCGGACAGGCTAGCCAAAAACATTCAGTACTTC.

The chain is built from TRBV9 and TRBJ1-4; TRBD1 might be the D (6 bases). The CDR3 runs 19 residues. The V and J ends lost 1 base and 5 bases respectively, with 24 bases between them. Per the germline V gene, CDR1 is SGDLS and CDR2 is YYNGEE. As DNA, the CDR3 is TGTGCCAGCAGCGTATTCAGGGGCCGACTAATGGGCAGGAATGAAAAACTGTTTTTT. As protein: CASSVFRGRLMGRNEKLFF.

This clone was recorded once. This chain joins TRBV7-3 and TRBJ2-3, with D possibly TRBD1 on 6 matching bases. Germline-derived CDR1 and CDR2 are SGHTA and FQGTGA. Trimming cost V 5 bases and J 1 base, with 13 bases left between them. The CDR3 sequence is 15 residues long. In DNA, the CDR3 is TGTGCCAGCAGCCCCTGGGGACAACGCACAGATACGCAGTATTTT. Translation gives CASSPWGQRTDTQYF.

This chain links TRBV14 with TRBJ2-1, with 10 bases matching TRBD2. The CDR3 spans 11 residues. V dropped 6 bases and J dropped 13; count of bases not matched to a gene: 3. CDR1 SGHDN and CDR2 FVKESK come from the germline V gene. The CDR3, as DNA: TGTGCCAGCAGTACTAGCGGGGCCCAGTTCTTC. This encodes CASSTSGAQFF.

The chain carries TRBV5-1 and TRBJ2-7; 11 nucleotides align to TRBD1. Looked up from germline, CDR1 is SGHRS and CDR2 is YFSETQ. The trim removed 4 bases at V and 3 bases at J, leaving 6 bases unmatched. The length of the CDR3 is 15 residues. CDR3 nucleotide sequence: TGCGCCAGCAGCAGTAGGGGGACAGGGGGCTACGAGCAGTACTTC. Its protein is CASSSRGTGGYEQYF.

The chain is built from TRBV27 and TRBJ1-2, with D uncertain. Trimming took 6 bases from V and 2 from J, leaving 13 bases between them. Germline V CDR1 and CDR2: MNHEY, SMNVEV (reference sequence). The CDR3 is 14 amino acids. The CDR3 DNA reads TGTGCCAGCAGCCTTTGGCCGGGGAACTATGGCTACACCTTC. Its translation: CASSLWPGNYGYTF.

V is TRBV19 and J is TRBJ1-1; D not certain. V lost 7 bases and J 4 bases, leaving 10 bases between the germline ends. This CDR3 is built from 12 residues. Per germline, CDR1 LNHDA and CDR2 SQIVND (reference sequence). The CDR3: CASNPGFTEAFF. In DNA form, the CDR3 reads TGTGCCAGTAATCCGGGTTTCACTGAAGCTTTCTTT.

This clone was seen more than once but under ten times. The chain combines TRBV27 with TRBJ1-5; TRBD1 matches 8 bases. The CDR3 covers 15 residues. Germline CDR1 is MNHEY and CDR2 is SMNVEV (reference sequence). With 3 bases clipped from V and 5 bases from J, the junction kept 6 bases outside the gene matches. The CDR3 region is CASSFSGGWDQPQHF. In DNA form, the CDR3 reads TGTGCCAGCAGTTTCTCAGGGGGCTGGGATCAGCCCCAGCATTTT.

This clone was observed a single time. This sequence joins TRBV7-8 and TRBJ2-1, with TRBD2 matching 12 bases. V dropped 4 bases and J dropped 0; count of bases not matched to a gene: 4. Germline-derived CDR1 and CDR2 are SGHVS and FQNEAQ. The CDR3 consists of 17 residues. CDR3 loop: CASSSGLAGSSYNEQFF. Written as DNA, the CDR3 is TGTGCCAGCAGCTCAGGACTAGCGGGGAGCTCCTACAATGAGCAGTTCTTC.

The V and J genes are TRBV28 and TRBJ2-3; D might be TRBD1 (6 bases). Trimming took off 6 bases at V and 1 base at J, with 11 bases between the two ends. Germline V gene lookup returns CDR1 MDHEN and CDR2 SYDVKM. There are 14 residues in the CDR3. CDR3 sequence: CASRSGAGTDTQYF. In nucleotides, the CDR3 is TGTGCCAGCAGGTCAGGGGCGGGCACAGATACGCAGTATTTT.

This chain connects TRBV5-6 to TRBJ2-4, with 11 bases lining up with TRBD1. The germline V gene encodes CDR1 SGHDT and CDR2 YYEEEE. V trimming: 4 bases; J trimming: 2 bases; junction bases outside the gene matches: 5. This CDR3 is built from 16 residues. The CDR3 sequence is CASSTRTGGSKNIQYF. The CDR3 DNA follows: TGTGCCAGCAGCACCAGGACAGGGGGCTCCAAAAACATTCAGTACTTC.

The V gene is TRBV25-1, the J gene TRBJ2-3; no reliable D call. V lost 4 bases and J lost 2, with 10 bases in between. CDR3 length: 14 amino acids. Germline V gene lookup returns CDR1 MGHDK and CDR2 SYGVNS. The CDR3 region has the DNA TGTGCCAGCAGTGGACACCGCTCCACAGATACGCAGTATTTT. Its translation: CASSGHRSTDTQYF. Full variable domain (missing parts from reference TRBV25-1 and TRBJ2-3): EADIYQTPRYLVIGTGKKITLECSQTMGHDKMYWYQQDPGMELHLIHYSYGVNSTEKGDLSSESTVSRIRTEHFPLTLESARPSHTSQYLCASSGHRSTDTQYFGPGTRLTVL.

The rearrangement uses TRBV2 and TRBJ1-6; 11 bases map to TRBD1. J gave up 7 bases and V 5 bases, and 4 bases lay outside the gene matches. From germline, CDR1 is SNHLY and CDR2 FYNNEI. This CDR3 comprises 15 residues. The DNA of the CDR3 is TGTGCCAGCAGTCTAGGACAGGGGGCGAATTCACCCCTCCACTTT. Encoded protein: CASSLGQGANSPLHF.

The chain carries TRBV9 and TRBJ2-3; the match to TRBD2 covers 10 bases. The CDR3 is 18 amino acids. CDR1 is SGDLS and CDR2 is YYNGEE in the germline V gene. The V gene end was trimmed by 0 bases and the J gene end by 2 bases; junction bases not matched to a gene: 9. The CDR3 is CASSVEGASGSDTDTQYF. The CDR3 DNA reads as TGTGCCAGCAGCGTAGAGGGGGCTAGCGGGAGTGACACAGATACGCAGTATTTT.

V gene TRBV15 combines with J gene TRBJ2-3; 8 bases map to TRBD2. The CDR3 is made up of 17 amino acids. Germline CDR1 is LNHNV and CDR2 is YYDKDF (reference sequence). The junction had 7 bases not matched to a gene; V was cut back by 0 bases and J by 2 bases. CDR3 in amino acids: CATSRDSGAGVTDTQYF. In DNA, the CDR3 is TGTGCCACCAGCAGAGATAGTGGAGCGGGGGTCACAGATACGCAGTATTTT.

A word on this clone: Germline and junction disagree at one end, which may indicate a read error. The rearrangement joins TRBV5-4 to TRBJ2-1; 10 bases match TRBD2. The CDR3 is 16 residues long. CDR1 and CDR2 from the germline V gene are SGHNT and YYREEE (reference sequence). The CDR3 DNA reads TGTGCCAGCAGATTGGAGCTAGCGGGAGCGATGAATGAGCAGTTCTTC. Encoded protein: CASRLELAGAMNEQFF.

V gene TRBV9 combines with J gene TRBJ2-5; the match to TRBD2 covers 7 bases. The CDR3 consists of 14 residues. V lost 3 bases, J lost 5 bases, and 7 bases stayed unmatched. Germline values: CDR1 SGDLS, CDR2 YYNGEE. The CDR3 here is CASSGGGGEETQYF. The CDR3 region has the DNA TGTGCCAGCAGCGGCGGGGGAGGAGAGGAGACCCAGTACTTC.

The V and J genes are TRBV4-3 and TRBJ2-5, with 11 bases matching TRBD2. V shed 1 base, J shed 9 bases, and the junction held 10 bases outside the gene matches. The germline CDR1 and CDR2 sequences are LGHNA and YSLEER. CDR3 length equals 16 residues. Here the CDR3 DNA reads TGCGCCAGCAGCCAAGCCCCACTAGCGGGGGCTCGGGCCCAGTACTTC. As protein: CASSQAPLAGARAQYF.

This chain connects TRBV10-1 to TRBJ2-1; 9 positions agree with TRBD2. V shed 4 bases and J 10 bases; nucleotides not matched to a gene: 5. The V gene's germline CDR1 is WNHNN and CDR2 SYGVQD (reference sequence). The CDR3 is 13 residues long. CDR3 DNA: TGCGCCAGCAGTGCTAGCGGGACTGGAGAGCAGTTCTTC. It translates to CASSASGTGEQFF.

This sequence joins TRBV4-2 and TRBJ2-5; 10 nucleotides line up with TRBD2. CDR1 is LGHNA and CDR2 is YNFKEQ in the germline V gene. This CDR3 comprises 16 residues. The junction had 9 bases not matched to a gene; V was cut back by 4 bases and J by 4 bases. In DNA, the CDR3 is TGTGCCAGCAGCCCCTGGCTAAGCGGGAGGGGAGAGACCCAGTACTTC. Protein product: CASSPWLSGRGETQYF.